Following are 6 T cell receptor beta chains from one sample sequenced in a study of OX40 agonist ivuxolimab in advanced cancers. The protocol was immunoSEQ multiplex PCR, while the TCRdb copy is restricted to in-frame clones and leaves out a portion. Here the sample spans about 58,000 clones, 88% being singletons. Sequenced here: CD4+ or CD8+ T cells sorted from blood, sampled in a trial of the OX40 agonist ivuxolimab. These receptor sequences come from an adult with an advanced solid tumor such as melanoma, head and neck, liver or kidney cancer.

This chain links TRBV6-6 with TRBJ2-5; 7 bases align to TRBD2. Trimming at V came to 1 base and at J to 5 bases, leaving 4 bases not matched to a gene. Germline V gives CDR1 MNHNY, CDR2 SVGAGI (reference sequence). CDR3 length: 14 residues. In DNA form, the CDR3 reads TGTGCCAGCAGTTACTTGACTAGCACGGAGACCCAGTACTTC. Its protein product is CASSYLTSTETQYF.

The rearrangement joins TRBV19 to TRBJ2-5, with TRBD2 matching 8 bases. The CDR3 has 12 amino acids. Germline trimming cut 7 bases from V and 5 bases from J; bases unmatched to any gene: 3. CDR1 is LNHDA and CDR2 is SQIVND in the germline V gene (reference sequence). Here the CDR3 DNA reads TGTGCCAGTACGGGAGGGGAGGAGACCCAGTACTTC. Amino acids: CASTGGEETQYF.

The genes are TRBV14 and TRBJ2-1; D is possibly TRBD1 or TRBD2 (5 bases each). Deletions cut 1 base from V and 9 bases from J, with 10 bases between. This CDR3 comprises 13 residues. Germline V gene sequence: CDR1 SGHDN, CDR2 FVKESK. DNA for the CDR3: TGTGCCAGCAGCCAAGTGGGGGATGGTGAGCAGTTCTTC. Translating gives CASSQVGDGEQFF.

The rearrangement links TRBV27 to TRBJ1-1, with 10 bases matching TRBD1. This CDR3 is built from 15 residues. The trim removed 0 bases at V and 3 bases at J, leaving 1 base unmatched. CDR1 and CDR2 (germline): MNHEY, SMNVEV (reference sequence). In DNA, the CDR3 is TGTGCCAGCAGTTTATCGACAGGGGGCGACACTGAAGCTTTCTTT. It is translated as CASSLSTGGDTEAFF.

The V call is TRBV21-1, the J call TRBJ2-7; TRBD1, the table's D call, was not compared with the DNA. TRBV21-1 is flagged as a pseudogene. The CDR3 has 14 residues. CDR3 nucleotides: TGTGCCAGCAGGGACCGGGACAGCCCCTACGAGCAGTACTTC. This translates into CASRDRDSPYEQYF.

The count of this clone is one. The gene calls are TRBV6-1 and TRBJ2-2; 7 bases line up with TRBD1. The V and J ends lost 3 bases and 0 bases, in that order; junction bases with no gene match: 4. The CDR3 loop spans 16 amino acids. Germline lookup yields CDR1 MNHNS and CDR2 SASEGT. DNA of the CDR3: TGTGCCAGCAGTGATACCGGGACAGCGAACACCGGGGAGCTGTTTTTT. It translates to CASSDTGTANTGELFF.